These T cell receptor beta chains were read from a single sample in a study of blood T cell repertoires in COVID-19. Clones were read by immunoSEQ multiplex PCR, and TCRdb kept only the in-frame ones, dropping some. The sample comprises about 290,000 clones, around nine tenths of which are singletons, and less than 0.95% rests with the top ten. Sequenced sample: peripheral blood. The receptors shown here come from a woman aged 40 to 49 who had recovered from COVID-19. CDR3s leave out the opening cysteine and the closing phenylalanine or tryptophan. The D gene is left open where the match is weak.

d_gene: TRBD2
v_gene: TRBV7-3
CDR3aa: ASSFAGTSRNEQF

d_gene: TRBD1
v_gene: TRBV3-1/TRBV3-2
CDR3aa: ASSQMTGQVWTDTQY

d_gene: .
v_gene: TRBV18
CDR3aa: ASSASQGGYT

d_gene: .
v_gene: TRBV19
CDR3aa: ASSTQTGGGQPQH

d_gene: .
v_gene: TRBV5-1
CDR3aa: ASSLVEGRLNTEAF

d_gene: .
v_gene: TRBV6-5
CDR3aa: ASSYSGSSYNEQF

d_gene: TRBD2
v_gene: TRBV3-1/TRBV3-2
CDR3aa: ASSQVAGGPGEQF

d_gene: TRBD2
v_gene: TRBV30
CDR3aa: AWSSLAGLYEQY

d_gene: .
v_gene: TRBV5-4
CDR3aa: ASSWRRNPSSNTGELF

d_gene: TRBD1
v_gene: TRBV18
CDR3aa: ASSPAGTVDSPLH

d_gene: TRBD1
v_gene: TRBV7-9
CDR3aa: ASSLVATGGTGNTIY

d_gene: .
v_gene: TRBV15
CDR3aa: ATSTRVVSNQPQH

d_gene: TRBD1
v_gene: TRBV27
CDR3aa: ASSSRDRGGNQPQH

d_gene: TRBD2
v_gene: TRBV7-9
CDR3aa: ASSPRTSWDEQF

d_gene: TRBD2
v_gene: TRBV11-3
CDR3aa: ASSLEGLGLAGYNEQF

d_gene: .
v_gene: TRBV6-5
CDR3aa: AVQVQETQY

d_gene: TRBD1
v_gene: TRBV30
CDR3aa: AWSLTGGEKLF

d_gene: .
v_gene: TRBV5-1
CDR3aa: ASSPTTYEQY

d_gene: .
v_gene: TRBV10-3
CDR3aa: AISPRQETYEQY

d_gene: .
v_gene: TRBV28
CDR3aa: ASSWGREGNTIY

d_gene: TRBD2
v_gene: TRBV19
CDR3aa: ASSSPSAGGIYEQY

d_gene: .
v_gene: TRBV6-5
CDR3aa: ASRDETASYEQY

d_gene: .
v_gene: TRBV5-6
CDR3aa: ASSKETGTFGTQY

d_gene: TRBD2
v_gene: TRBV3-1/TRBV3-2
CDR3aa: ASSQDLAGGNEQF

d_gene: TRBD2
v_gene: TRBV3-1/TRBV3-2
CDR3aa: ASSLGTTHEQY

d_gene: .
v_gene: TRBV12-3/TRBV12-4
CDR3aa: ASRGPSYEQY

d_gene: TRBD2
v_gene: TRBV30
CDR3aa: AWSSVPSAGGPF

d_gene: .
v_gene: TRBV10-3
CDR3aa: AISEYETGVANEQY

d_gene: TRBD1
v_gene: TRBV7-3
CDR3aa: ASSQGDRSQQY

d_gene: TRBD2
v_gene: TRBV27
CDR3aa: ASSLGLGPYNEQF

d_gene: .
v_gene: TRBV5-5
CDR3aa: ASSLWGGPNTGELF

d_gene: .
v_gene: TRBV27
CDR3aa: ASSSLLDSINTGELF

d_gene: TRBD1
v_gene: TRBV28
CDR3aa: ASRRETGGVEQY

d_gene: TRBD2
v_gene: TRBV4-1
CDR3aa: ASSLTSGSGGELF

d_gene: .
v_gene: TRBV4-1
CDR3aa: ASSQVVPGDLYGYT